This is a list of T cell receptor beta chains from one sample in a study of OX40 agonist ivuxolimab in advanced cancers. Sequencing was performed with immunoSEQ multiplex PCR; in TCRdb, only in-frame clones are kept and a portion is missing. The table lists under 75,000 clones, about 81% of them singletons. Material: CD4+ or CD8+ T cells sorted from blood, obtained in a trial of the OX40 agonist ivuxolimab. The receptors were sampled from an adult with an advanced solid tumor such as melanoma, head and neck, liver or kidney cancer. CDR3s include the opening cysteine and the closing phenylalanine or tryptophan. Each record gives: J gene, V gene, CDR3 length, CDR3 protein.

J: TRBJ1-2; V: TRBV7-8; length: 16; CDR3: CASSSETGRTNYGYTF
J: TRBJ2-5; V: TRBV2; length: 14; CDR3: CASTYEGLGETQYF
J: TRBJ2-4; V: TRBV19; length: 19; CDR3: CASSIDPVRRARAKNIRYF
J: TRBJ1-5; V: TRBV7-2; length: 15; CDR3: CASSLFVSPIQPQHF
J: TRBJ2-1; V: TRBV30; length: 11; CDR3: CAWSPYNEQFF
J: TRBJ2-3; V: TRBV6-1; length: 15; CDR3: CASRSGGPVTDTQYF
J: TRBJ2-3; V: TRBV30; length: 17; CDR3: CAWSGSLAGRYTDTQYF
J: TRBJ1-6; V: TRBV15; length: 15; CDR3: CATSRDGQYNSPLHF
J: TRBJ2-2; V: TRBV19; length: 15; CDR3: CASSIVPASAGELFF
J: TRBJ1-1; V: TRBV9; length: 13; CDR3: CASSHRLGTEAFF
J: TRBJ1-6; V: TRBV10-2; length: 16; CDR3: CASSESGGGRNSPLHF
J: TRBJ1-1; V: TRBV7-9; length: 16; CDR3: CASSLDWWGANTEAFF
J: TRBJ2-5; V: TRBV19; length: 16; CDR3: CASSRWGGRSAETQYF
J: TRBJ2-7; V: TRBV6-5; length: 14; CDR3: CASSYSIASNEQYF
J: TRBJ1-2; V: TRBV29-1; length: 13; CDR3: CSVVPVGGYGYTF
J: TRBJ1-2; V: TRBV6-1; length: 15; CDR3: CASSEGTGGSRGYTF
J: TRBJ2-1; V: TRBV5-1; length: 15; CDR3: CASSPTGGYYNEQFF
J: TRBJ1-1; V: TRBV5-1; length: 16; CDR3: CASSQNSDRGNTEAFF
J: TRBJ1-3; V: TRBV6-1; length: 14; CDR3: CASNPVNTGNTIYF
J: TRBJ1-1; V: TRBV5-1; length: 14; CDR3: CASSSGTPNTEAFF
J: TRBJ2-7; V: TRBV9; length: 18; CDR3: CASSVGAGQGPISYEQYF
J: TRBJ2-3; V: TRBV7-2; length: 16; CDR3: CASSVSLGAGTDTQYF
J: TRBJ2-3; V: TRBV5-4; length: 14; CDR3: CASSAQGSTDTQYF
J: TRBJ2-6; V: TRBV2; length: 15; CDR3: CASSEKGFGANVLTF
J: TRBJ1-1; V: TRBV6-5; length: 12; CDR3: CASSPSGTEAFF
J: TRBJ2-2; V: TRBV10-1; length: 15; CDR3: CASSEETPNTGELFF
J: TRBJ2-3; V: TRBV7-8; length: 18; CDR3: CASSFSTSGGASTDTQYF